This T cell receptor (beta chain) was recovered during a study of blood T cell repertoires in COVID-19. Study-wide background: The samples span acute and convalescent COVID-19 from the United States, Italy and Spain. PBMCs, B-cell-depleted T cells, or T cells provided the cDNA or gDNA that made up the material.

The CDR3 has 14 residues. V was pared by 0 bases and J by 1 base, with 7 bases between. CDR1 is SGHRS and CDR2 is YFSETQ in the germline V gene. In the original workflow: Estimated nucleated cell counts came from reference gene primer amplification. TCRdb's table, derived via immunoSEQ multiplex PCR, lists solely in-frame clones and lacks some. D and trimming were read from the DNA, whereas the V and J calls and clone size are those reported in that table. The sample yields around 140,000 clones, approximately 88% seen once. The TCR originated in a woman aged 45-65 years with acute or convalescent COVID-19. The chain uses TRBV5-1 and TRBJ1-1; D is unclear. Specimen: peripheral blood. CDR3 sequence reads: CASSLAVRNTEAFF. CDR3 coding DNA: TGCGCCAGCAGCTTGGCCGTCAGGAACACTGAAGCTTTCTTT.